The 26 T cell receptor beta chains in this list originate from one sample, sequenced in a study of T-cell reconstitution after alpha-beta-depleted transplantation in children. TCRbeta library construction was performed incorporating unique molecular identifiers. TCRdb used MiXCR to reprocess the PCR reads, holding one entry per CDR3 protein. The sample has just over 950,000 distinct CDR3 sequences; around 30% are singletons. The sequencing used PBMCs, mostly from graft donor cells, collected 360 days after TCRalphabeta/CD19-depleted stem cell transplant. These receptors originate from a boy younger than two who had a stem cell transplant for SCID, so the T cells may come from the graft donor.

The chain joins TRBV3-1 to TRBJ2-1, with 12 bases fitting TRBD2. Germline trimming cut 1 base from V and 5 bases from J; bases unmatched to any gene: 18. Germline V gene lookup returns CDR1 LGHDT and CDR2 YNNKEL (reference sequence). The CDR3 loop spans 21 amino acids. As DNA, the CDR3 is TGTGCCAGCAGCCAAGTTAACCGGGGCCTAGCGGGGGGGCCTAGCCACAATGAGCAGTTCTTC. Residues: CASSQVNRGLAGGPSHNEQFF.

This clonotype appeared a few times. The V and J genes are TRBV10-3 and TRBJ2-1; a possible D gene is TRBD2 (5 bases). Germline V gives CDR1 ENHRY, CDR2 SYGVKD. V gave up 2 bases and J gave up 10 bases, with 12 bases separating them. The CDR3 extends over 13 amino acids. Here the CDR3 reads CAISETFPGEQFF. The CDR3 DNA reads as TGTGCCATCAGTGAGACCTTTCCGGGAGAGCAGTTCTTC.

The chain recombines TRBV29-1 with TRBJ2-2, with a possible D match to TRBD2 (6 bases). The CDR3 has 13 residues. Deletions cut 6 bases from V and 4 bases from J, with 12 bases between. Per the germline V gene, CDR1 is SQVTM and CDR2 is ANQGSEA. Here the CDR3 DNA reads TGCAGCGTCGCCGGGGGAGCCACCGGGGAGCTGTTTTTT. Protein: CSVAGGATGELFF.

This clonotype was picked up one time. This rearrangement joins TRBV6-5 to TRBJ1-2; D call uncertain. The CDR3 totals 15 residues. Looked up from germline, CDR1 is MNHEY and CDR2 is SVGAGI. V shed 2 bases and J shed 7 bases, with 17 bases lying between them. The CDR3 nucleotides read TGTGCCAGCAGTTACGGAGAGACTCACCCCGGTGGCTACACCTTC. Amino acids: CASSYGETHPGGYTF.

This rearrangement joins TRBV2 to TRBJ2-2; D tentatively reads TRBD1 or TRBD2 (5 bases each). Germline-derived CDR1 and CDR2 are SNHLY and FYNNEI. Deletions cut 8 bases from V and 3 bases from J, with 10 bases between. The CDR3 runs 13 residues. CDR3 sequence (DNA): TGTGCCAGCCTGGGACGGGACACCGGGGAGCTGTTTTTT. Translation gives CASLGRDTGELFF.

The V gene is TRBV10-3, the J gene TRBJ2-3; 9 nucleotides match TRBD2. Germline CDR1 and CDR2: ENHRY and SYGVKD. The CDR3 is 14 residues long. V trimming: 8 bases; J trimming: 2 bases; junction bases outside the gene matches: 5. CDR3 sequence: CAIASGEPTDTQYF. The DNA for the CDR3 is TGTGCCATCGCTAGCGGGGAGCCCACAGATACGCAGTATTTT.

The chain couples TRBV20-1 to TRBJ2-1; TRBD2 matches at 9 bases. The germline V gene encodes CDR1 DFQATT and CDR2 SNEGSKA (reference sequence). V shed 1 base, J shed 0 bases, and the junction held 7 bases outside the gene matches. There are 17 residues in the CDR3. CDR3 nucleotides: TGCAGTGCTAGAGTTTGGCTAGCGGGGAGCTCCTACAATGAGCAGTTCTTC. This gives the protein CSARVWLAGSSYNEQFF.

This clonotype was detected only a few times. V gene TRBV6-5 combines with J gene TRBJ2-1, with D possibly TRBD2 on 6 matching bases. Per the germline V gene, CDR1 is MNHEY and CDR2 is SVGAGI. CDR3 length: 13 residues. Trimming removed 0 bases from V and 11 bases from J, with 11 bases in between. The CDR3 sequence: CASSYSEAGKQFF. The CDR3 coding sequence is TGTGCCAGCAGTTACTCGGAGGCGGGAAAGCAGTTCTTC.

The table lists this clonotype with a few counts. This chain connects TRBV12-3 or TRBV12-4 to TRBJ2-2, with 7 nucleotides matching TRBD1. This CDR3 region has 14 residues. The trim removed 9 bases at V and 0 bases at J, leaving 4 bases unmatched. The CDR3 reads CASRTGANTGELFF. The CDR3 nucleotides read TGTGCCAGTCGTACAGGGGCGAACACCGGGGAGCTGTTTTTT.

This clonotype has only a few counts. The chain employs TRBV19 and TRBJ1-5; unclear D gene. Trimming took off 6 bases at V and 0 bases at J, with 12 bases between the two ends. The CDR3 contains 15 residues. Germline V gene lookup returns CDR1 LNHDA and CDR2 SQIVND (reference sequence). The CDR3 bases are TGTGCCAGTAGCACCTTAGGTTATAGCAATCAGCCCCAGCATTTT. This gives the protein CASSTLGYSNQPQHF.

This chain connects TRBV5-6 to TRBJ2-1; maybe TRBD2 (7 bases). V was trimmed by 0 bases and J by 2 bases, leaving 15 bases between them. The germline gives CDR1 SGHDT, CDR2 YYEEEE. CDR3 length: 17 residues. CDR3 DNA: TGTGCCAGCAGCTTGGATGGGGGGGCCTCTACCTACAATGAGCAGTTCTTC. It translates to CASSLDGGASTYNEQFF. Using reference TRBV5-6 and TRBJ2-1 for the parts outside the CDR3, the full variable domain is DAGVTQSPTHLIKTRGQQVTLRCSPKSGHDTVSWYQQALGQGPQFIFQYYEEEERQRGNFPDRFSGHQFPNYSSELNVNALLLGDSALYLCASSLDGGASTYNEQFFGPGTRLTVL.

The rearrangement joins TRBV4-1 to TRBJ2-1; 15 nucleotides line up with TRBD2. Germline CDR1 and CDR2: MGHRA and YSYEKL. The V gene end was trimmed by 4 bases and the J gene end by 7 bases; junction bases not matched to a gene: 8. The CDR3 runs 17 residues. CDR3 sequence reads: CASSRGLAGGVSNEQFF. CDR3 coding DNA: TGCGCCAGCAGCCGGGGACTAGCGGGGGGTGTGTCGAATGAGCAGTTCTTC.

This clonotype was recorded a few times. The chain uses TRBV4-1 and TRBJ1-4; no firm D call. CDR1 is MGHRA, CDR2 YSYEKL, per germline. The CDR3 has 15 residues. V lost 0 bases, J lost 6 bases, and 11 bases lay in between. CDR3 in DNA: TGCGCCAGCAGCCAAGAGGCTTCGACTTATGAAAAACTGTTTTTT. Amino acids: CASSQEASTYEKLFF.

The chain links TRBV6-5 to TRBJ1-3, with unresolved D. Germline V gives CDR1 MNHEY, CDR2 SVGAGI. This CDR3 is 15 amino acids long. Trimming removed 4 bases at V and 4 bases at J, with 14 bases between. The DNA for the CDR3 is TGTGCCAGCAGTTTGGACTACATCGGGGGAAACACCATATATTTT. It specifies CASSLDYIGGNTIYF.

This clonotype has a handful of counts. The V call is TRBV27, the J call TRBJ2-7; possibly TRBD1 or TRBD2 for D (6 bases each). The CDR3 length is 16 residues. Looked up from germline, CDR1 is MNHEY and CDR2 is SMNVEV (reference sequence). V lost 4 bases and J 3 bases, leaving 19 bases between the germline ends. CDR3 sequence (DNA): TGTGCCAGCAGTTACAGGGCGCCTGGGGGGTTCTACGAGCAGTACTTC. Its translation: CASSYRAPGGFYEQYF.

This clonotype has a handful of counts. J is TRBJ2-7 and V is TRBV5-1; TRBD1 aligns across 8 bases. The CDR3 has 14 amino acids. From germline, CDR1 is SGHRS and CDR2 YFSETQ. The junction had 5 bases not matched to a gene; V was cut back by 4 bases and J by 2 bases. CDR3: CASSRDRSPYEQYF. The CDR3 DNA is TGCGCCAGCAGCCGGGACAGGAGTCCCTACGAGCAGTACTTC.

The chain uses TRBV5-1 and TRBJ1-1; a possible D gene is TRBD1 (6 bases). The CDR3 covers 15 residues. Deletions cut 3 bases from V and 5 bases from J, with 17 bases between. Germline loops: CDR1 SGHRS, CDR2 YFSETQ. The CDR3 here is CASSSPRGSGTEAFF. As DNA, the CDR3 is TGCGCCAGCAGCTCCCCCAGGGGTTCGGGAACTGAAGCTTTCTTT.

This clonotype occurred a few times. This sequence joins TRBV12-3 or TRBV12-4 and TRBJ2-7; TRBD2 is a possible D gene (6 bases). Trimming took 1 base from V and 10 from J, leaving 14 bases between them. The length of the CDR3 is 13 residues. The CDR3 region has the DNA TGTGCCAGCAGTTTAGTAGGCGGGGCCGACCAGTACTTC. Translated, it gives CASSLVGGADQYF.

The chain is built from TRBV29-1 and TRBJ1-6; 7 nucleotides line up with TRBD1. CDR3 size: 13 residues. CDR1 SQVTM and CDR2 ANQGSEA come from the germline V gene. V lost 4 bases to trimming and J lost 7 bases; unmatched junction nucleotides: 4. The chain's CDR3 is CSVGQGPNSPLHF. DNA of the CDR3: TGCAGCGTTGGACAGGGCCCCAATTCACCCCTCCACTTT.

CDR3 sequence reads: CASGDRAHINSYNEQFF. Written as DNA, the CDR3 is TGCGCCAGCGGAGACAGGGCTCACATAAACTCCTACAATGAGCAGTTCTTC. The J gene is TRBJ2-1, the V gene TRBV5-1; 7 bases are shared with TRBD1. This CDR3 contains 17 residues. J was trimmed by 0 bases and V by 7 bases; bases with no gene match: 13. CDR1 and CDR2 from the germline V gene are SGHRS and YFSETQ. Filled out from reference TRBV5-1 and TRBJ2-1, the complete variable domain reads KAGVTQTPRYLIKTRGQQVTLSCSPISGHRSVSWYQQTPGQGLQFLFEYFSETQRNKGNFPGRFSGRQFSNSRSEMNVSTLELGDSALYLCASGDRAHINSYNEQFFGPGTRLTVL.

V and J are TRBV15 and TRBJ1-1; a weak D match, TRBD1 (5 bases). This CDR3 is 15 amino acids long. The germline V gene has CDR1 LNHNV and CDR2 YYDKDF (reference sequence). The V end lost 0 bases, the J end lost 8 bases, and 16 bases lay between the germline ends. CDR3 in DNA: TGTGCCACCAGCAGAGATAAGGGACTTGCTACGGAAGCTTTCTTT. Translated, it gives CATSRDKGLATEAFF.

The rearrangement uses TRBV20-1 and TRBJ2-1, with D maybe TRBD2 (5 bases). The V gene lost 3 bases and the J gene lost 12 bases, with 12 bases spanning the gap. CDR1 is DFQATT and CDR2 is SNEGSKA in the germline V gene (reference sequence). This CDR3 is 11 amino acids long. The CDR3 spells CSASPGKRQFF. CDR3 bases: TGCAGTGCTAGCCCGGGGAAAAGGCAGTTCTTC.

The chain has TRBV5-4 and TRBJ2-7; 9 bases are a match to TRBD1. V gave up 5 bases and J gave up 1 base; unmatched junction bases: 4. CDR1 and CDR2 (germline): SGHNT, YYREEE (reference sequence). The CDR3 has 14 amino acids. The CDR3 sequence is CASSGTGSSYEQYF. In DNA, the CDR3 is TGTGCCAGCAGTGGGACAGGGAGTTCCTACGAGCAGTACTTC.

The rearrangement uses TRBV12-3 or TRBV12-4 and TRBJ2-1; D might be TRBD2 (5 bases). V gave up 6 bases and J gave up 4 bases, with 22 bases separating them. The CDR3 has 17 residues. The CDR3 DNA follows: TGTGCCAGCAGCCGGTCAGGAAAGCGGAGCTCATACAATGAGCAGTTCTTC. It translates to CASSRSGKRSSYNEQFF.

This clonotype was observed a few times. The chain combines TRBV18 with TRBJ2-4, with D possibly called TRBD1 or TRBD2 (5 bases each). Germline lookup yields CDR1 KGHSH and CDR2 LQKENI. CDR3 length: 14 amino acids. V was trimmed by 2 bases and J by 6 bases, leaving 11 bases between them. CDR3 region: CASSPSSGTNIQYF. The DNA for the CDR3 is TGTGCCAGCTCACCAAGCTCAGGGACAAACATTCAGTACTTC.

DNA for the CDR3: TGTGCCAGCACCCCGGGAGGACATTTTCGCACAGATACGCAGTATTTT. Amino acid sequence: CASTPGGHFRTDTQYF. The genes are TRBV2 and TRBJ2-3; the match to TRBD2 covers 7 bases. The CDR3 is 16 residues long. Germline V CDR1 and CDR2: SNHLY, FYNNEI. V trimming: 7 bases; J trimming: 1 base; junction bases outside the gene matches: 11.